The T cell receptor (beta chain) described here comes from a study of blood T cells in healthy people across ages. PCR was performed a second time for roughly 7 to 12 cycles using a sample-barcoded 5' primer and a J-beta primer mix. Per sample, CDR3-containing paired-end reads numbered at least 2.5 million. TCRdb reprocessed the 5' RACE reads with MiXCR, giving one entry per CDR3 protein. The sample carries about 780,000 distinct CDR3 sequences, around 62% recorded once. The CDR3 is 13 residues long. Trimming removed 7 bases from V and 1 base from J; junction bases left unmatched: 3. From germline, CDR1 is DFQATT and CDR2 SNEGSKA (reference sequence).

Sequencing used blood. The clonotype originates from a man aged 30 to 45 in good health. The V and J genes are TRBV20-1 and TRBJ2-3; 9 nucleotides line up with TRBD2. DNA for the CDR3: TGCAGTGGGGTAGCGGGGGGCACAGATACGCAGTATTTT. Translation gives CSGVAGGTDTQYF.